This TCR beta chain appears in the sequencing data of a study of identical twins (dated by TCRdb to the mid-2010s). As for the study more broadly: To test whether fetal clonotypes persist, the study used deep sequencing on TCR alpha and beta repertoires from monozygotic twins, unrelated adults of various ages, and cord blood. Replicate twin experiments were performed at different times using different library preparation protocols to rule out contamination. The research as a whole found: Fewer insertions were carried by abundant cord blood beta clonotypes; a weaker similar trend was observed in young adult naive repertoires, while no such trend was observed in memory repertoires. In monozygotic twins, recombination models systematically underestimated out-of-frame TCR alpha sharing, but the models matched the sharing seen between unrelated individuals. Because the same donors could not be followed over many years, the conclusions relied on cross-sectional statistical analysis. Compared with coincidental sharing between unrelated individuals, out-of-frame TCR alpha sequences shared between twins had an excess of sequences with low generation probability. A weaker excess of twin sharing was found in beta out-of-frame sequences because the signal-to-noise ratio was lowered by fewer shared sequences. Invariant T cells such as MAIT and iNKT could partly confound zero-insertion analyses, although diverse VJ usage argued against such confounding for most clonotypes.

Library preparation used 5' RACE. The run used an Illumina HiSeq 2000. A universal primer binding site was introduced by template switching, and a unique molecular identifier was present in the final cDNA, enabling accurate counting of TCR cDNA molecules. Specific primers in the conserved constant-segment region were used to synthesize first-strand cDNA for TCR alpha and beta chains. To control for contamination, each cDNA library was double barcoded with a SMART-Mk sample barcode plus Illumina barcodes. TruSeq adapter sequences along with Illumina sample barcodes were introduced in two successive PCR steps. The TCR alpha and beta cDNA libraries were sequenced on the Illumina HiSeq platform using custom primers. Regarding the original processing steps: Unique molecular identifiers were extracted from raw reads with MiGEC, and CDR3 positions were determined with MiXCR. Recombination models were inferred per individual with the repgenHMM and IGoR tools using an EM algorithm. Shared clonotypes were analyzed with the tcR package in R, and sharing was normalized by the product of cloneset sizes. To study raw recombination free of thymic and clonal selection effects, out-of-frame nonproductive sequences were analyzed. The raw public data were reprocessed by TCRdb itself: fastp quality trimming at Q25, MiXCR clonotype calling, in-frame beta chains only. Rows with a matching CDR3 protein are joined into one entry that keeps the most common DNA and genes. The V and J calls here are based on TCRdb, not the publication. The sample table holds approximately 670,000 distinct CDR3 sequences, of which 5.5% to 6.5% were seen once. Roughly 2% of the sample goes to the ten largest clones.

V is clipped by 0 bases and J by 4 bases, and the sequence between their germline boundaries is 12 bases long. The CDR3 sequence holds 16 residues, the cysteine and phenylalanine included. Only CDR3 DNA is held: 48 bases, read in frame from base 1. The germline V gene yields ENHRY for CDR1 and SYGVKD for CDR2. All donors were healthy Caucasians. The researchers also sequenced three unrelated adults who were not twins: a male aged 18 to 30, a male aged 50 to 60, and a female aged 50 to 60. Miltenyi CD45RO+ enrichment and human naive T-cell isolation kits were used to isolate memory (CD45RO+) and naive T cells from PBMC. This clonotype occurred many times. The target of this receptor is not known. No per-base quality is available; no much larger clone lies one base away.

The sequenced sample was naive T cells sorted from blood. The sample's cell subset or site, from its label and the paper: cells isolated with a human naive T-cell isolation kit. The chain couples TRBV10-3 to TRBJ1-4; a confident D gene designation cannot be given. The receptor comes from a man aged 18 to 30 in good health. The CDR3 has the sequence CAISESKGGLNEKLFF. The sequenced DNA is TGTGCCATCAGTGAGTCGAAGGGAGGACTTAATGAAAAACTGTTTTTT.